This T cell receptor (beta chain) was profiled in a study of blood T cell repertoires in COVID-19. The germline gives CDR1 MNHEY, CDR2 SVGAGI. Trimming took 3 bases from V and 0 from J, leaving 12 bases between them. The CDR3 length is 16 residues. The protocol was immunoSEQ multiplex PCR, while the TCRdb copy is restricted to in-frame clones and leaves out a portion. This sample has over 90,000 clones; about 85% occur once, and the top ten carry about 4.1%. J is TRBJ2-1 and V is TRBV6-5; D is possibly TRBD2 (6 bases). The sequence derives from a man in his sixties with acute or convalescent COVID-19. The specimen sequenced was peripheral blood. The CDR3 DNA sequence: TGTGCCAGCAGTTATCAGGGAGGCGGCTCCTACAATGAGCAGTTCTTC. Amino acids: CASSYQGGGSYNEQFF.